This entry features one T cell receptor beta chain sequence. This CDR3 spans 15 amino acids. The ends were cut back, 1 base at V and 4 bases at J, with 11 bases in the middle. Germline CDR1 SGHTA, CDR2 FQGNSA. Sequenced by immunoSEQ multiplex PCR; TCRdb stores in-frame clones only, minus some. Among about 370,000 clones listed, roughly 90% were seen once. The data stem from a study of blood T cell repertoires in COVID-19. The sample consisted of PBMCs or T cells enriched from blood (not recorded which). The sequence derives from a woman aged 40 to 49 who had been exposed to COVID-19. The chain employs TRBV7-2 and TRBJ1-3; D is perhaps TRBD1 (6 bases). The DNA for the CDR3 is TGTGCCAGCAGCTTAGGTCCAGGGGCCGGAAACACCATATATTTT. Its protein is CASSLGPGAGNTIYF.